This TCR beta chain came from a study of blood T cell repertoires in COVID-19. For the study at large: Spain, Italy and the United States supplied samples that represented acute and convalescent COVID-19.

Trimming at V came to 5 bases and at J to 1 base, leaving 5 bases not matched to a gene. The germline V gene has CDR1 MRHNA and CDR2 SNTAGT. There are 15 residues in the CDR3. Clones were sequenced by immunoSEQ multiplex PCR, and TCRdb holds only the in-frame ones, with some missing. The sample includes 290,000 or so clones, about 89% of them seen just once. Residents of 20 to 25 US areas, aged about 18 to 89 years, made up the participants. Assignments of participants to cohorts depended upon their own reported clinical history. The chain combines TRBV6-4 with TRBJ2-4; TRBD1 matches 7 bases. This TCR was sampled from a woman younger than 35 who had recovered from COVID-19. Sequencing was carried out using PBMCs or T cells enriched from blood (not recorded which). CDR3 nucleotide sequence: TGTGCCAGCAGTCCAGACAGGGCGGCCAAAAACATTCAGTACTTC. It encodes CASSPDRAAKNIQYF.